This T cell receptor beta chain was recovered during a study of beta chain features in type 1 diabetes. Every isolated RNA sample was fully reverse transcribed, so sequencing captured expressed TCRB transcripts. Produced via immunoSEQ multiplex PCR; TCRdb's table is partial and in-frame only. The sample contains more than 350,000 clones, 10% to 12% of which appear only once. This clone was counted a few times. Trimming took off 5 bases at V and 4 bases at J, with 17 bases between the two ends. Germline V gives CDR1 MNHEY, CDR2 SVGAGI. This CDR3 region has 15 residues. The rearrangement links TRBV6-5 to TRBJ1-2; D remains ambiguous. The sequenced sample consisted of naive CD4+ T cells from blood. The clonotype was recovered from a woman between 18 and 30 years old in good health. CDR3 in DNA: TGTGCCAGCAGTCACGACCCTCAGGCGCTCTATGGCTACACCTTC. It encodes CASSHDPQALYGYTF.